Presented here are 9 T cell receptor beta chains from one specimen sequenced in a study of long-term antiretroviral therapy in people with HIV. Run at survey level, the immunoSEQ assay was version v3.0. Clones were sequenced by immunoSEQ multiplex PCR, and TCRdb holds only the in-frame ones, with some missing. The sample includes 25,000 to 35,000 clones, roughly 92% of them seen just once. Sequenced here: unsorted PBMCs, sampled 3.1 years after starting antiretroviral therapy. These receptor sequences come from a man in his late teens or twenties with HIV.

The chain recombines TRBV7-3 with TRBJ2-2; the D gene is possibly TRBD1 (6 bases). The CDR3 is made up of 16 amino acids. The germline V and J ends were trimmed by 5 bases and 7 bases, with 20 bases remaining between them. Germline V gene lookup returns CDR1 SGHTA and CDR2 FQGTGA. The CDR3 loop reads CASSTAEGGPHGELFF. CDR3 nucleotides: TGTGCCAGCAGCACTGCGGAAGGGGGACCCCACGGGGAGCTGTTTTTT.

In its sample, this clone was seen once. V usage is TRBV11-2 and J usage is TRBJ1-1; 8 positions match TRBD1. The junction had 9 bases not matched to a gene; V was cut back by 8 bases and J by 4 bases. This CDR3 is 14 amino acids long. Germline CDR1 is SGHAT and CDR2 is FQNNGV. The CDR3 reads CASLNRGKSTEAFF. CDR3 DNA sequence: TGTGCCAGCCTAAACAGGGGGAAGAGCACTGAAGCTTTCTTT.

This clone was recorded once. This sequence joins TRBV6-6 and TRBJ1-2, with D tentatively TRBD1 (5 bases). The CDR3 extends over 15 amino acids. Germline CDR1 and CDR2: MNHNY and SVGAGI (reference sequence). The V gene lost 4 bases and the J gene lost 7 bases, with 19 bases spanning the gap. CDR3 amino acids: CASSFEETVRGGYTF. The DNA of the CDR3 is TGTGCCAGCAGTTTCGAGGAGACAGTGAGAGGTGGCTACACCTTC.

The V and J genes are TRBV27 and TRBJ2-4, with a possible D match to TRBD1 (5 bases). Per the germline V gene, CDR1 is MNHEY and CDR2 is SMNVEV (reference sequence). Trimming cost V 7 bases and J 15 bases, with 13 bases left between them. The CDR3 sequence is 10 residues long. The CDR3 DNA is TGTGCCAGCAACCCCAGGGTTGGGTACTTC. It encodes CASNPRVGYF.

The chain uses TRBV9 and TRBJ1-2; maybe TRBD1 (6 bases). This CDR3 is built from 15 residues. The germline gives CDR1 SGDLS, CDR2 YYNGEE. V was trimmed by 4 bases and J by 2 bases, leaving 15 bases between them. The CDR3 sequence is CASSTQGPWNYGYTF. Here the CDR3 DNA reads TGTGCCAGCAGCACACAGGGCCCTTGGAACTATGGCTACACCTTC.

This clone was observed a few times. V usage is TRBV2 and J usage is TRBJ2-5; 9 nucleotides match TRBD2. CDR1 is SNHLY and CDR2 is FYNNEI in the germline V gene. This CDR3 is built from 15 residues. V lost 1 base and J lost 4; bases outside the gene matches: 4. The CDR3, as DNA: TGTGCCAGCAGTGAAGGCGGGGGGGCCGCAGAGACCCAGTACTTC. It translates to CASSEGGGAAETQYF. Full variable domain (outside the CDR3, taken from reference TRBV2 and TRBJ2-5): EPEVTQTPSHQVTQMGQEVILRCVPISNHLYFYWYRQILGQKVEFLVSFYNNEISEKSEIFDDQFSVERPDGSNFTLKIRSTKLEDSAMYFCASSEGGGAAETQYFGPGTRLLVL.

The genes are TRBV7-9 and TRBJ1-1; D is unresolved. There are 15 residues in the CDR3. In germline, CDR1 is SEHNR, CDR2 FQNEAQ (reference sequence). The V end was cut by 5 bases, the J end by 3 bases, with 16 bases between. The CDR3 nucleotides read TGTGCCAGCAGCAAAATTACGACAACCTACACTGAAGCTTTCTTT. Translated: CASSKITTTYTEAFF.

The chain has TRBV30 and TRBJ1-6; D not certain. The germline gives CDR1 GTSNPN, CDR2 SVGIG (reference sequence). The CDR3 has 13 residues. The ends were cut back, 3 bases at V and 7 bases at J, with 10 bases in the middle. CDR3 bases: TGTGCCTGGAGCACGGGTGCAAATTCACCCCTCCACTTT. Its protein is CAWSTGANSPLHF.

The table lists this clone with a count of one. The chain links TRBV4-1 to TRBJ2-7; 9 nucleotides line up with TRBD2. Germline trimming cut 0 bases from V and 5 bases from J; bases unmatched to any gene: 17. The germline V gene has CDR1 MGHRA and CDR2 YSYEKL. The CDR3 runs to 19 residues. CDR3 sequence reads: CASSQDSAGASGKLDEQYF. As DNA, the CDR3 is TGCGCCAGCAGCCAAGATTCGGCAGGGGCTAGCGGGAAACTGGACGAGCAGTACTTC.